The rows below give T cell receptor beta chains drawn from one sample of a study of T cell responses to AZD1222 COVID-19 vaccine. Clones were read by immunoSEQ multiplex PCR, and TCRdb kept only the in-frame ones, dropping some. In the table there are about 59,000 clones, 89% of which are singletons. Sequenced material: peripheral blood, taken 28 days after the second AZD1222 dose. The receptors stem from an adult who received the AZD1222 COVID-19 vaccine. The CDR3 runs from the conserved cysteine through the conserved F or W. Each record gives: D gene, J gene, V gene, CDR3 protein, CDR3 DNA. D genes are given only for firm matches.

D gene: NA; J gene: TRBJ2-5; V gene: TRBV18; CDR3 protein: CASSPPAKTQETQYF; CDR3 DNA: TGTGCCAGCTCACCACCCGCTAAAACTCAAGAGACCCAGTACTTC
D gene: NA; J gene: TRBJ2-3; V gene: TRBV4-3; CDR3 protein: CASSRATLGDTQYF; CDR3 DNA: TGCGCCAGCAGTCGCGCAACCCTTGGGGATACGCAGTATTTT
D gene: TRBD1; J gene: TRBJ1-2; V gene: TRBV10-3; CDR3 protein: CAINEGADGYTF; CDR3 DNA: TGTGCCATCAACGAGGGGGCGGATGGCTACACCTTC
D gene: NA; J gene: TRBJ1-4; V gene: TRBV7-9; CDR3 protein: CASSLREGSNEKLFF; CDR3 DNA: TGTGCCAGCAGCTTACGGGAAGGGAGTAATGAAAAACTGTTTTTT
D gene: NA; J gene: TRBJ1-2; V gene: TRBV12-3/TRBV12-4; CDR3 protein: CASSSTAGDGYTF; CDR3 DNA: TGTGCCAGCAGTTCCACGGCAGGGGACGGCTACACCTTC
D gene: NA; J gene: TRBJ2-3; V gene: TRBV5-1; CDR3 protein: CASSSSSPDTQYF; CDR3 DNA: TGCGCCAGCAGCTCTTCTAGCCCAGATACGCAGTATTTT
D gene: NA; J gene: TRBJ2-5; V gene: TRBV5-4; CDR3 protein: CASRQGSLKETQYF; CDR3 DNA: TGTGCCAGCAGACAGGGATCCCTAAAAGAGACCCAGTACTTC
D gene: TRBD1; J gene: TRBJ1-3; V gene: TRBV11-2; CDR3 protein: CASSSGQGAVSGNTIYF; CDR3 DNA: TGTGCCAGCAGCTCGGGACAGGGGGCGGTCTCTGGAAACACCATATATTTT
D gene: TRBD2; J gene: TRBJ2-7; V gene: TRBV6-5; CDR3 protein: CASGRDPYEQYF; CDR3 DNA: TGTGCCAGCGGGAGGGACCCCTACGAGCAGTACTTC
D gene: NA; J gene: TRBJ2-4; V gene: TRBV7-2; CDR3 protein: CASSLGRGALAKNIQYF; CDR3 DNA: TGTGCCAGCAGCTTGGGTCGGGGGGCCTTAGCCAAAAACATTCAGTACTTC
D gene: TRBD2; J gene: TRBJ2-1; V gene: TRBV27; CDR3 protein: CASLPLSGGAGEQFF; CDR3 DNA: TGTGCCAGCCTCCCCCTTAGCGGGGGGGCCGGTGAGCAGTTCTTC